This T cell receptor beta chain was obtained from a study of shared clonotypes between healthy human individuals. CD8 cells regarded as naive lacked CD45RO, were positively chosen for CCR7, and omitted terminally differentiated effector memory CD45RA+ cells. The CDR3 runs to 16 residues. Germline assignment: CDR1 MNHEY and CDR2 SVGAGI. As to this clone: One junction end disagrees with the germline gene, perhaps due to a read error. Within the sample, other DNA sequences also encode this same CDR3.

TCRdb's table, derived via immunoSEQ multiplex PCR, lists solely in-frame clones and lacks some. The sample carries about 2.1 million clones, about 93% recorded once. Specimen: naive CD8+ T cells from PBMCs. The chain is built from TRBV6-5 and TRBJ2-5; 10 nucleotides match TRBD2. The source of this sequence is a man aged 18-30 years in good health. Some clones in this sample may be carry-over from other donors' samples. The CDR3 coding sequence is TGTGCCAGCAGCTACTCGAGGCTAGCGGGAGAGGAGACCCAGTACTTC. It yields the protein CASSYSRLAGEETQYF.